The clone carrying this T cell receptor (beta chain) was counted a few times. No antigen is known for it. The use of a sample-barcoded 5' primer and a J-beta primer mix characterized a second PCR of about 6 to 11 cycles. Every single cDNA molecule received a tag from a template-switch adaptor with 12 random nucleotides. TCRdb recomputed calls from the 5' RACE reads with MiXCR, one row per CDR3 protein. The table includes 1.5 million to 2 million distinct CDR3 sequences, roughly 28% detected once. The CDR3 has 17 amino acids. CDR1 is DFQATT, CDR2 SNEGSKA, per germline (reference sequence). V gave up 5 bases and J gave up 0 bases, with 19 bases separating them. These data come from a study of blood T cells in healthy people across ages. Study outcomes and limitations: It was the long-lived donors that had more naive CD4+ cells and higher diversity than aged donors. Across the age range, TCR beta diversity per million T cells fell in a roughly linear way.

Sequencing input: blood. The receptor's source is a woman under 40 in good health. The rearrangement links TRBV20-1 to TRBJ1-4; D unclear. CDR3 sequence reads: CSADLAGTGPTNEKLFF. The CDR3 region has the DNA TGCAGTGCTGACCTGGCAGGTACCGGACCAACTAATGAAAAACTGTTTTTT.